These 13 T cell receptor beta chains were all obtained from the same sample, sequenced in a study of technical replicates of blood from a handful of donors. Assay used: immunoSEQ multiplex PCR; TCRdb lists only in-frame clones, some missing. The sample has some 58,000 clones, 90% to 95% seen once; the top ten hold 0.2% to 0.25%. Specimen: T cells isolated from PBMCs. The receptors derive from a human donor in good health.

The genes are TRBV12-5 and TRBJ1-2; the match to TRBD1 covers 10 bases. Trimming took 3 bases from V and 6 from J; bases not matched to a gene: 1. The CDR3 covers 13 residues. CDR1 and CDR2 from the germline V gene are LGHNT and FRNRAP. CDR3 nucleotides: TGTGCTAGTGGTTTAGGGACAGGGGATGGCTACACCTTC. Amino acids: CASGLGTGDGYTF.

The CDR3 DNA reads as TGTGCCAGCAGGACGACAGGTGGTTTCTATGGCTACACCTTC. It yields the protein CASRTTGGFYGYTF. The rearrangement joins TRBV28 to TRBJ1-2, with TRBD1 as a possible D gene (6 bases). V gave up 6 bases and J gave up 4 bases, with 15 bases separating them. The CDR3 extends over 14 amino acids. CDR1 and CDR2 (germline): MDHEN, SYDVKM.

V usage is TRBV7-9 and J usage is TRBJ2-7; the match to TRBD2 covers 8 bases. Germline lookup yields CDR1 SEHNR and CDR2 FQNEAQ (reference sequence). With V trimmed by 4 bases and J by 7 bases, 9 bases remained unmatched. The CDR3 runs to 14 residues. Written as DNA, the CDR3 is TGTGCCAGCAGCTCGGAGTCGCCGGGGGGGGAGCAGTACTTC. This encodes CASSSESPGGEQYF. Full variable domain (rest looked up from reference TRBV7-9 and TRBJ2-7): DTGVSQNPRHKITKRGQNVTFRCDPISEHNRLYWYRQTLGQGPEFLTYFQNEAQLEKSRLLSDRFSAERPKGSFSTLEIQRTEQGDSAMYLCASSSESPGGEQYFGPGTRLTVT.

The rearrangement uses TRBV11-2 and TRBJ2-7, with TRBD2 as a possible D gene (6 bases). CDR1 SGHAT and CDR2 FQNNGV come from the germline V gene. This CDR3 spans 15 amino acids. V was trimmed by 1 base and J by 2 bases, leaving 12 bases between them. In DNA, the CDR3 is TGTGCCAGCAGCTTAGCGGGACTCACCGCCTACGAGCAGTACTTC. Its translation: CASSLAGLTAYEQYF.

This chain connects TRBV7-6 to TRBJ2-3; 14 bases align to TRBD2. The CDR3 sequence is 17 residues long. Germline loops: CDR1 SGHVS, CDR2 FNYEAQ. V was clipped by 4 bases and J by 5 bases; unmatched bases: 8. The CDR3 region has the DNA TGTGCCAGCAGCTCACGGACTAGCGGGAGGCATGTAGATACGCAGTATTTT. Residues: CASSSRTSGRHVDTQYF.

V is TRBV7-6 and J is TRBJ2-7; D not certain. The ends were cut back, 8 bases at V and 2 bases at J, with 13 bases in the middle. The CDR3 runs 13 residues. Germline V lookup: CDR1 SGHVS, CDR2 FNYEAQ. DNA for the CDR3: TGTGCCAGCGCCCCGCGGAGCACCTACGAGCAGTACTTC. It codes for CASAPRSTYEQYF. The variable domain in full, completed from reference TRBV7-6 and TRBJ2-7, reads GAGVSQSPRYKVTKRGQDVALRCDPISGHVSLYWYRQALGQGPEFLTYFNYEAQQDKSGLPNDRFSAERPEGSISTLTIQRTEQRDSAMYRCASAPRSTYEQYFGPGTRLTVT.

The chain links TRBV5-4 to TRBJ2-1; TRBD2 matches at 10 bases. This CDR3 contains 15 residues. Germline loops: CDR1 SGHNT, CDR2 YYREEE (reference sequence). The ends lost 4 bases at V and 12 bases at J; junction bases unmatched: 13. CDR3 bases: TGTGCCAGCAGCCTGACTAGCGGGTCCCGCCAGGGGCAGTTCTTC. Protein product: CASSLTSGSRQGQFF.

This sequence joins TRBV9 and TRBJ2-1, with D perhaps matching TRBD2 (6 bases). The CDR3 spans 13 residues. In germline, CDR1 is SGDLS, CDR2 YYNGEE. V gave up 4 bases and J gave up 9 bases, with 14 bases separating them. CDR3 bases: TGTGCCAGCAGCCCACGACTAGTTCCTGAGCAGTTCTTC. Residues: CASSPRLVPEQFF.

The V and J genes are TRBV15 and TRBJ1-1; the match to TRBD1 covers 8 bases. Trimming at V came to 0 bases and at J to 10 bases, leaving 7 bases not matched to a gene. The CDR3 extends over 14 amino acids. The V gene's germline CDR1 is LNHNV and CDR2 YYDKDF (reference sequence). CDR3 residues: CATSREIGQGGAFF. The CDR3 bases are TGTGCCACCAGCAGAGAGATTGGACAGGGTGGAGCTTTCTTT.

The CDR3 DNA follows: TGTGCCAGCAACCGGGACAGGCGATATGGCTACACCTTC. Its translation: CASNRDRRYGYTF. The chain links TRBV13 to TRBJ1-2; TRBD1 aligns across 8 bases. Germline V gives CDR1 PRHDT, CDR2 FYEKMQ (reference sequence). V trimming: 7 bases; J trimming: 5 bases; junction bases outside the gene matches: 6. This CDR3 is built from 13 residues.

This chain connects TRBV5-1 to TRBJ2-5; D may be TRBD2 (6 bases). The V end was cut by 3 bases, the J end by 4 bases, with 19 bases between. This CDR3 comprises 16 residues. CDR1 and CDR2 (germline): SGHRS, YFSETQ. CDR3 DNA sequence: TGCGCCAGCAGCTGGGGAGGTAGCAGAAGTACAGAGACCCAGTACTTC. Translating it yields CASSWGGSRSTETQYF.

The chain uses TRBV11-3 and TRBJ2-7, with 8 bases that match TRBD1. The CDR3 consists of 15 residues. Germline trimming cut 5 bases from V and 3 bases from J; bases unmatched to any gene: 9. Looked up from germline, CDR1 is SGHNT and CDR2 is YENEEA. Written as DNA, the CDR3 is TGTGCCAGCAGCACGGGCCGGGACAGGTTCTACGAGCAGTACTTC. The encoded protein is CASSTGRDRFYEQYF.

This chain joins TRBV10-2 and TRBJ1-5; D uncertain. V dropped 4 bases and J dropped 5 bases, with 6 bases sitting between them. This CDR3 comprises 12 residues. Per germline, CDR1 WSHSY and CDR2 SAAADI. CDR3 in DNA: TGCGCCAGCAGTGGGAGAGATCAGCCCCAGCATTTT. This translates into CASSGRDQPQHF.